This passage covers 9 T cell receptor beta chains from one sample sequenced in a study of T-cell reconstitution after alpha-beta-depleted transplantation in children. Unique molecular identifiers were built into the TCRbeta library. TCRdb redid the calling of the PCR reads with MiXCR, one entry per CDR3 protein. The table lists around 15,000 distinct CDR3 sequences, approximately 5.5% of them singletons. The source was PBMCs, collected before TCRalphabeta/CD19-depleted stem cell transplant. These receptors all come from a boy younger than 18 with acute lymphoblastic leukemia, due to receive a stem cell transplant.

This clonotype was observed at least ten times. The chain is built from TRBV6-5 and TRBJ1-2; D possibly corresponds to TRBD1 (5 bases). The CDR3 covers 14 residues. Trimming removed 6 bases from V and 7 bases from J, with 18 bases in between. Germline V CDR1 and CDR2: MNHEY, SVGAGI. In nucleotides, the CDR3 is TGTGCCAGCAGAGCCACACGACAGAGAGGTGGCTACACCTTC. Its protein is CASRATRQRGGYTF.

The chain joins TRBV15 to TRBJ2-1; weak D call: TRBD1 (6 bases). This CDR3 has 13 residues. The V and J ends lost 0 bases and 16 bases respectively, with 16 bases between them. The germline V gene has CDR1 LNHNV and CDR2 YYDKDF (reference sequence). The CDR3 is CATSRDRGVGAFF. Written as DNA, the CDR3 is TGTGCCACCAGCAGAGATCGTGGGGTGGGGGCATTCTTC.

This clonotype was observed a few times. This chain links TRBV12-3 or TRBV12-4 with TRBJ1-5; TRBD1 is a possible D gene (6 bases). The CDR3 has 18 amino acids. As DNA, the CDR3 is TGTACCATCAGTTTCCGTCCCCAGGGGAGATTTCGGGATCAGCCCCAGCATTTT. The encoded protein is CTISFRPQGRFRDQPQHF.

This clonotype is labeled medium-sized. The rearrangement links TRBV5-1 to TRBJ2-1; 8 bases align to TRBD2. The CDR3 covers 15 residues. CDR1 is SGHRS and CDR2 is YFSETQ in the germline V gene. V was clipped by 0 bases and J by 2 bases; unmatched bases: 1. The CDR3 loop reads CASSLDGGAYNEQFF. Written as DNA, the CDR3 is TGCGCCAGCAGCTTGGACGGGGGGGCCTACAATGAGCAGTTCTTC.

By sample share, this clonotype is medium-sized (0.01 to 0.1%). The chain employs TRBV12-3 or TRBV12-4 and TRBJ1-2; tentative D call: TRBD1 (5 bases). The CDR3 is made up of 15 amino acids. V was pared by 4 bases and J by 8 bases, with 20 bases between. CDR3 sequence (DNA): TGTGCCAGCAGTTCTCCGACAGTGGCCGGGAGCGGCTACACCTTC. Its protein is CASSSPTVAGSGYTF.

The rearrangement links TRBV5-6 to TRBJ2-1; TRBD2 aligns across 9 bases. The junction had 15 bases not matched to a gene; V was cut back by 7 bases and J by 7 bases. The CDR3 consists of 16 residues. Looked up from germline, CDR1 is SGHDT and CDR2 is YYEEEE. The chain's CDR3 is CASGPGTSPLRNEQFF. The CDR3 DNA follows: TGTGCCAGCGGCCCCGGGACTAGCCCCCTTCGGAATGAGCAGTTCTTC.

Relative to its sample, this clonotype is medium-sized (0.01 to 0.1%). V usage is TRBV4-3 and J usage is TRBJ2-1; TRBD1 agrees at 7 bases. The V gene's germline CDR1 is LGHNA and CDR2 YSLEER. V shed 1 base and J 11 bases; nucleotides not matched to a gene: 8. CDR3 length equals 14 residues. Here the CDR3 reads CASSQGGTALKQFF. CDR3 nucleotide sequence: TGCGCCAGCAGCCAAGGGGGGACAGCCTTAAAGCAGTTCTTC.

This clonotype came up many times. The rearrangement uses TRBV12-3 or TRBV12-4 and TRBJ1-5; a possible D gene is TRBD1 (5 bases). Trimming took off 5 bases at V and 0 bases at J, with 11 bases between the two ends. The CDR3 is made up of 15 amino acids. CDR3 nucleotides: TGTGCCAGCAGTAAGACGGGGGGTAGCAATCAGCCCCAGCATTTT. This sequence encodes CASSKTGGSNQPQHF.

This clonotype was recorded many times. The rearrangement links TRBV7-6 to TRBJ1-1; tentatively, D is TRBD1 (5 bases). The germline CDR1 and CDR2 sequences are SGHVS and FNYEAQ. The CDR3 runs 14 residues. V lost 1 base and J lost 1, with 7 bases in between. In nucleotides, the CDR3 is TGTGCCAGCAGCTTAGTTAGGGGGAACACTGAAGCTTTCTTT. It yields the protein CASSLVRGNTEAFF.